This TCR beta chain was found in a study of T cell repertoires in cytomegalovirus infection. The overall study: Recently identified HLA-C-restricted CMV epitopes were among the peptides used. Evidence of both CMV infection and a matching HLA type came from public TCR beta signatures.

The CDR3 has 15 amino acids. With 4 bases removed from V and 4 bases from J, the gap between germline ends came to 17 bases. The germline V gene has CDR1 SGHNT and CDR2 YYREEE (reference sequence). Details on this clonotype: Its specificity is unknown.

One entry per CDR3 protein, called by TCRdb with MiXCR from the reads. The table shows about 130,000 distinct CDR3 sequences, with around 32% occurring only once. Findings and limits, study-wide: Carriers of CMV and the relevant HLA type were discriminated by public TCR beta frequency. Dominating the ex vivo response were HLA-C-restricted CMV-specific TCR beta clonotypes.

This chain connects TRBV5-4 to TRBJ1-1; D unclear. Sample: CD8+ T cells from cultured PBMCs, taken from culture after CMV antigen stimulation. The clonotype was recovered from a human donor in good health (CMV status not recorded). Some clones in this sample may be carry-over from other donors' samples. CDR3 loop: CASSGYRGPGTEAFF. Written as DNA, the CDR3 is TGTGCCAGCAGCGGGTACCGCGGCCCAGGCACTGAAGCTTTCTTT.